The TCR beta chain described here comes from a study of blood T cell repertoires in COVID-19. Study-level background: Specimens from acute and convalescent COVID-19 originated in the United States, Italy and Spain. Sample material is recorded as cDNA or gDNA derived from T cells, B-cell-depleted T cells, or PBMCs.

V was shortened by 5 bases and J by 8 bases, with 7 bases between the two germline ends. The germline CDR1 and CDR2 sequences are LNHDA and SQIVND (reference sequence). The CDR3 consists of 12 residues. Per the original data handling: By means of reference gene primer amplification, nucleated cell counts were estimated. TCRdb keeps only in-frame clones here, not all; method: immunoSEQ multiplex PCR. From that table come the V and J calls and clone size; the DNA was used to work out D and trimming. The data contain more than 80,000 clones, around 81% of them singletons. The sequence was collected from an older woman with acute or convalescent COVID-19. Sequencing used peripheral blood. This chain joins TRBV19 and TRBJ1-6; D unresolved. The CDR3 bases are TGTGCCAGTAGTTCTCGAGATTCACCCCTCCACTTT. Residues: CASSSRDSPLHF.